The present entry profiles one T cell receptor (beta chain) with its context. Sequenced by immunoSEQ multiplex PCR; TCRdb stores in-frame clones only, minus some. Counted here are 390,000 or so clones, around 83% occurring once; the ten biggest clones make up 5% to 6%. This specimen comes from a study of blood T cell repertoires in COVID-19. From germline, CDR1 is SGHDN and CDR2 FVKESK. The ends were cut back, 2 bases at V and 6 bases at J, with 17 bases in the middle. This CDR3 has 16 residues. J is TRBJ2-1 and V is TRBV14; possible D gene TRBD2, 5 bases. This clonotype was obtained from a woman aged 45-60 years who had recovered from COVID-19. The specimen sequenced was PBMCs or T cells enriched from blood (not recorded which). The CDR3 reads CASSQIRTSSGNEQFF. CDR3 sequence (DNA): TGTGCCAGCAGCCAAATTAGAACTAGTTCGGGCAATGAGCAGTTCTTC.